One sample yielded the 25 T cell receptor beta chains listed below, sequenced in a study of T-cell reconstitution after alpha-beta-depleted transplantation in children (dated by TCRdb to 2016 to 2017). Library construction relied on PCR. The sample was run on an Illumina HiSeq 2500. Molecular barcoding was employed in the preparation of TCR libraries, with unique molecular identifiers being used to normalize TCRbeta repertoire quantification. Using fastp at Q25 and MiXCR, TCRdb reprocessed the public reads and kept productive beta chains. Rows merge per CDR3 protein into single entries with the most common DNA and genes. In all, the sample holds 450,000 to 600,000 distinct CDR3 sequences, and around 19% of those were seen once. In total, the top ten clones hold more than 2.5% of the sample. Sequencing used PBMCs from the stem cell graft donor, obtained from the stem cell graft. All receptors derive from a human donor who donated a stem cell graft to a child with acute lymphoblastic leukemia.

This rearrangement joins TRBV27 to TRBJ2-1, with TRBD1 matching over 9 bases. The CDR3 extends over 16 amino acids. Germline CDR1 MNHEY, CDR2 SMNVEV (reference sequence). The ends lost 2 bases at V and 8 bases at J; junction bases unmatched: 10. CDR3 in amino acids: CASSLRPGTGLDEQFF. The CDR3 DNA is TGTGCCAGCAGTTTACGTCCCGGGACAGGGCTCGATGAGCAGTTCTTC.

As concerns this clonotype: One end of the junction does not line up with germline, which may come from a read error. This chain links TRBV6-5 with TRBJ2-7; D remains ambiguous. The CDR3 consists of 11 residues. Germline lookup yields CDR1 MNHEY and CDR2 SVGAGI. The chain's CDR3 is CASRGPTQHYF. CDR3 DNA: TGTGCCAGCAGGGGCCCCACGCAGCACTACTTC.

This chain connects TRBV10-2 to TRBJ1-2; maybe TRBD1 (5 bases). This CDR3 contains 13 residues. Germline V gene data show CDR1 as WSHSY and CDR2 as SAAADI. The V end lost 8 bases, the J end lost 5 bases, and 15 bases lay between the germline ends. As DNA, the CDR3 is TGCGCCAGCCGAGACGCAGGGATATATGGCTACACCTTC. It specifies CASRDAGIYGYTF.

As to this clonotype: The junction and the germline gene differ at one end; a read error may be behind it. The chain combines TRBV20-1 with TRBJ2-1, with 10 bases that match TRBD2. Germline V gene sequence: CDR1 DFQATT, CDR2 SNEGSKA (reference sequence). The CDR3 runs 16 residues. The DNA of the CDR3 is TGCTGTGCTAGAGATCCCCAAGCGGGAGGGCCGGATGAGCAGTTCTTC. This translates into CCARDPQAGGPDEQFF.

The chain is built from TRBV20-1 and TRBJ2-3; the D is unclear. This CDR3 has 12 residues. The ends were cut back, 3 bases at V and 2 bases at J, with 6 bases in the middle. Germline-derived CDR1 and CDR2 are DFQATT and SNEGSKA (reference sequence). CDR3 loop: CSASISTDTQYF. CDR3 sequence (DNA): TGCAGTGCTAGCATATCCACAGATACGCAGTATTTT.

This clonotype occurred many times. CDR3 loop: CASSPPHSGRASYNEQFF. The CDR3, as DNA: TGTGCCAGCAGCCCTCCTCACAGCGGGAGGGCCTCCTACAATGAGCAGTTCTTC. The chain carries TRBV11-1 and TRBJ2-1; 10 nucleotides match TRBD2. V lost 5 bases to trimming and J lost 0 bases; unmatched junction nucleotides: 10. Germline assignment: CDR1 SGHAT and CDR2 FQDESV (reference sequence). The CDR3 is 18 amino acids. Drawing the rest from reference TRBV11-1 and TRBJ2-1, the complete variable domain is EAEVAQSPRYKITEKSQAVAFWCDPISGHATLYWYRQILGQGPELLVQFQDESVVDDSQLPKDRFSAERLKGVDSTLKIQPAELGDSAMYLCASSPPHSGRASYNEQFFGPGTRLTVL.

The chain joins TRBV9 to TRBJ1-2; TRBD1 aligns across 9 bases. J was trimmed by 1 base and V by 4 bases; bases with no gene match: 5. Germline CDR1 reads SGDLS; CDR2 reads YYNGEE. The CDR3 is 15 amino acids. The CDR3 sequence: CASSPTGGGNYGYTF. Written as DNA, the CDR3 is TGTGCCAGCAGCCCGACAGGGGGAGGTAACTATGGCTACACCTTC.

V is TRBV27 and J is TRBJ2-7; D might be TRBD1 (6 bases). Trimming stripped 5 bases from V and 3 bases from J, with 14 bases between. The CDR3 covers 14 residues. CDR1 is MNHEY and CDR2 is SMNVEV in the germline V gene (reference sequence). CDR3 coding DNA: TGTGCCAGCAGTCCACAGGGAGTCGGCTACGAGCAGTACTTC. Protein: CASSPQGVGYEQYF.

This clonotype was seen a handful of times. The chain combines TRBV29-1 with TRBJ1-2; D unresolved. V dropped 7 bases and J dropped 5 bases, with 8 bases sitting between them. This CDR3 is built from 10 residues. Germline CDR1 is SQVTM and CDR2 is ANQGSEA. The CDR3, as DNA: TGCAGCGCTCAAGAGTATGGCTACACCTTC. Its protein is CSAQEYGYTF. The whole variable domain, remainder taken from reference TRBV29-1 and TRBJ1-2, is SAVISQKPSRDICQRGTSLTIQCQVDSQVTMMFWYRQQPGQSLTLIATANQGSEATYESGFVIDKFPISRPNLTFSTLTVSNMSPEDSSIYLCSAQEYGYTFGSGTRLTVV.

This clonotype showed up just a few times. V and J are TRBV20-1 and TRBJ1-1, with D uncertain. Looked up from germline, CDR1 is DFQATT and CDR2 is SNEGSKA (reference sequence). The CDR3 has 13 residues. Trimming cost V 6 bases and J 11 bases, with 22 bases left between them. For the CDR3, the DNA is TGCAGTGCACAAGAGCCGCAGGAGGCGAAGGCTTTCTTT. Its protein product is CSAQEPQEAKAFF.

This clonotype was found a few times. The chain couples TRBV10-3 to TRBJ1-1; the D is unclear. Germline CDR1 reads ENHRY; CDR2 reads SYGVKD. The CDR3 has 13 amino acids. V lost 7 bases to trimming and J lost 1 base, with 10 bases between them. Written as DNA, the CDR3 is TGTGCCATCAAGGCAGAACAGAACACTGAAGCTTTCTTT. Protein product: CAIKAEQNTEAFF.

This sequence joins TRBV7-6 and TRBJ1-1, with a possible D match to TRBD1 (6 bases). The CDR3 is made up of 14 amino acids. Per the germline V gene, CDR1 is SGHVS and CDR2 is FNYEAQ. The ends were cut back, 4 bases at V and 4 bases at J, with 13 bases in the middle. CDR3 DNA: TGTGCCAGCAGCTGGCAGGGGTCGGGCACTGAAGCTTTCTTT. This gives the protein CASSWQGSGTEAFF.

This chain links TRBV4-1 with TRBJ1-1, with a possible D match to TRBD1 (5 bases). The ends were cut back, 1 base at V and 6 bases at J, with 18 bases in the middle. The CDR3 runs to 16 residues. CDR1 and CDR2 (germline): MGHRA, YSYEKL. The CDR3 DNA sequence: TGCGCCAGCAGCCAAGCGGAACGGGGGAATAGAGCTGAAGCTTTCTTT. Amino acid sequence: CASSQAERGNRAEAFF.

This clonotype was seen more than once but under ten times. The rearrangement links TRBV27 to TRBJ1-1, with D unresolved. CDR1 MNHEY and CDR2 SMNVEV come from the germline V gene (reference sequence). The CDR3 spans 12 residues. Trimming removed 7 bases at V and 4 bases at J, with 10 bases between. CDR3 protein: CASNGWGTEAFF. DNA for the CDR3: TGTGCCAGCAACGGGTGGGGCACTGAAGCTTTCTTT.

In this sample, this clonotype turned up many times. The chain is built from TRBV7-9 and TRBJ1-5, with D unresolved. The V gene's germline CDR1 is SEHNR and CDR2 FQNEAQ (reference sequence). The ends were cut back, 8 bases at V and 4 bases at J, with 9 bases in the middle. This CDR3 contains 12 residues. The CDR3 loop reads CASGRGNQPQHF. CDR3 DNA: TGTGCCAGCGGACGGGGAAATCAGCCCCAGCATTTT. Full variable domain (remainder filled in from reference TRBV7-9 and TRBJ1-5): DTGVSQNPRHKITKRGQNVTFRCDPISEHNRLYWYRQTLGQGPEFLTYFQNEAQLEKSRLLSDRFSAERPKGSFSTLEIQRTEQGDSAMYLCASGRGNQPQHFGDGTRLSIL.

The chain recombines TRBV5-5 with TRBJ2-7; TRBD2 matches 11 bases. Germline V lookup: CDR1 SGHKS, CDR2 YYEKEE (reference sequence). This CDR3 has 14 residues. V was clipped by 0 bases and J by 6 bases; unmatched bases: 2. The CDR3 DNA is TGTGCCAGCAGCTTGGGTAGCGGGAGGGCCGAGCAGTACTTC. This translates into CASSLGSGRAEQYF.

The table lists this clonotype with a few counts. J is TRBJ1-4 and V is TRBV4-1; no reliable D call. The CDR3 is made up of 14 amino acids. CDR1 and CDR2 from the germline V gene are MGHRA and YSYEKL. V lost 0 bases and J lost 0, with 2 bases in between. CDR3 sequence: CASSQDATNEKLFF. DNA of the CDR3: TGCGCCAGCAGCCAAGATGCAACTAATGAAAAACTGTTTTTT.

This rearrangement joins TRBV6-5 to TRBJ1-2, with 9 bases identical to TRBD1. The CDR3 runs to 14 residues. Germline values: CDR1 MNHEY, CDR2 SVGAGI. After removal of 4 bases from V and 3 bases from J, the junction contained 3 bases not matched to a gene. The CDR3 DNA sequence: TGTGCCAGCAGTTTCGGGGACAGGGACTATGGCTACACCTTC. It yields the protein CASSFGDRDYGYTF.

This clonotype has only a few counts. This chain joins TRBV6-5 and TRBJ1-6, with D perhaps TRBD1 (6 bases). Germline V gene lookup returns CDR1 MNHEY and CDR2 SVGAGI. The V end was cut by 5 bases, the J end by 10 bases, with 15 bases between. This CDR3 region has 14 residues. The CDR3 is CASSQSTGSSPLHF. The CDR3 DNA reads as TGTGCCAGCAGTCAGAGTACAGGGAGCTCACCCCTCCACTTT.

The chain uses TRBV5-1 and TRBJ2-5, with 7 bases fitting TRBD1. Germline V gives CDR1 SGHRS, CDR2 YFSETQ. The CDR3 loop spans 13 amino acids. Trimming removed 5 bases from V and 5 bases from J; junction bases left unmatched: 6. DNA of the CDR3: TGCGCCAGCAGGTCGGACAGGAGCGAGACCCAGTACTTC. Translated: CASRSDRSETQYF.

The CDR3 nucleotides read TGTGCCAGCAGGCTACAGGCCTCATATAATTCACCCCTCCACTTT. It encodes CASRLQASYNSPLHF. The rearrangement joins TRBV6-1 to TRBJ1-6; maybe TRBD1 (5 bases). V was pared by 6 bases and J by 4 bases, with 13 bases between. From germline, CDR1 is MNHNS and CDR2 SASEGT. The CDR3 has 15 residues.

The gene calls are TRBV28 and TRBJ2-1; D unresolved. Trimming cost V 3 bases and J 5 bases, with 20 bases left between them. Germline lookup yields CDR1 MDHEN and CDR2 SYDVKM. The CDR3 covers 17 residues. DNA of the CDR3: TGTGCCAGCAGTTTGCGGTGGGTACCGAAAAAAGACAATGAGCAGTTCTTC. Its translation: CASSLRWVPKKDNEQFF.

In its sample, this clonotype was seen a few times. This chain joins TRBV5-1 and TRBJ2-1; D is tentatively TRBD1 or TRBD2 (5 bases each). This CDR3 contains 15 residues. V lost 1 base, J lost 5 bases, and 13 bases lay in between. Germline assignment: CDR1 SGHRS and CDR2 YFSETQ. DNA for the CDR3: TGCGCCAGCAGCTTGACCGGGACGGCGAACAATGAGCAGTTCTTC. This codes for CASSLTGTANNEQFF.

The J gene is TRBJ2-7, the V gene TRBV11-1, with TRBD2 matching over 7 bases. The CDR3 has 14 residues. V shed 5 bases and J 5 bases; nucleotides not matched to a gene: 9. Germline V gives CDR1 SGHAT, CDR2 FQDESV (reference sequence). The CDR3, as DNA: TGTGCCAGCAGCCGGACTAGTCTAGGGGACGAGCAGTACTTC. Residues: CASSRTSLGDEQYF.

The chain employs TRBV11-2 and TRBJ2-7; the match to TRBD2 covers 12 bases. CDR1 and CDR2 from the germline V gene are SGHAT and FQNNGV. V lost 2 bases, J lost 3 bases, and 5 bases stayed unmatched. This CDR3 region has 16 residues. The CDR3 coding sequence is TGTGCCAGCAGCTTACCCCAGGGACTAGCGGGCTACGAGCAGTACTTC. This gives the protein CASSLPQGLAGYEQYF.